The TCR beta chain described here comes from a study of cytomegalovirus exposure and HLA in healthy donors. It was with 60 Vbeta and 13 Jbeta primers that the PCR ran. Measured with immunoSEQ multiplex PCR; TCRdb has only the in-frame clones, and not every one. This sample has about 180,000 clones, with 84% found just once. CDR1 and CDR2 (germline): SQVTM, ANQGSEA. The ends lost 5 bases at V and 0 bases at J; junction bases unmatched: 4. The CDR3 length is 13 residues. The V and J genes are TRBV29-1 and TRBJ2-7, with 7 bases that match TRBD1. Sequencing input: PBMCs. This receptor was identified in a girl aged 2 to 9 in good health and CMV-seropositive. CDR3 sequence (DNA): TGCAGCGTTCGGGGACAGAGCTCCTACGAGCAGTACTTC. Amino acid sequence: CSVRGQSSYEQYF.